The clone carrying this T cell receptor beta chain was picked up many times. Its cognate antigen is unknown. The junction differs from germline at one of its ends, possibly a read error. The data derive from a study of breast tumors, draining lymph nodes, adjacent tissues. Findings and caveats of the study: Luminal-like breast cancer showed significantly higher tumor–nontumor repertoire similarity than basal-like. Most tumor T cells seemingly derive from lymph node, then expand in tumor. Tumors had less TCR diversity than lymph nodes, more than nontumor tissue.

TCRdb passed the multiplex PCR reads through MiXCR, listing each CDR3 protein once. The table has some 200,000 distinct CDR3 sequences, approximately 33% seen once. The lymph nodes were axillary draining lymph nodes from breast cancer patients. Sequencing input: axillary lymph node tissue. The sequence was collected from a female donor with breast cancer. Some clones in this sample may be carry-over from other donors' samples.

In nucleotides, the CDR3 is TGTGCCAGCAGCTTGGGGTCCAAATTATATACTTCACCCCTCCACTTT. This translates into CASSLGSKLYTSPLHF. V usage is TRBV5-5 and J usage is TRBJ1-6; D not resolved. The CDR3 sequence is 16 residues long. The V gene's germline CDR1 is SGHKS and CDR2 YYEKEE (reference sequence).